This T cell receptor (beta chain) originates from a study of identical twins. Study-wide findings and caveats: Surplus twin overlap in beta out-of-frame sequences was less pronounced. Beta clonotypes that were abundant in cord blood contained fewer insertions, a pattern absent from memory repertoires.

Many counts were recorded for this clonotype. Its antigen remains unknown. With no exceptions, donors were healthy Caucasians. TCRdb reprocessed the 5' RACE reads with MiXCR, giving one entry per CDR3 protein. The table lists nearly 900,000 distinct CDR3 sequences, around 12% of them singletons. The CDR3 totals 15 residues. V lost 3 bases to trimming and J lost 0 bases, with 8 bases between them. Germline V gene lookup returns CDR1 SNHLY and CDR2 FYNNEI. These data also featured in a second study, about yellow fever vaccine responses in identical twins. Turning to that study: The authors reported partly convergent, partly personalized vaccine responses in identical twins.

Sequenced: PBMCs. The V call is TRBV2, the J call TRBJ2-2, with D hard to call. The clonotype originates from a woman aged 18 to 35 in good health. For the CDR3, the DNA is TGTGCCAGCAGTGAGTTGTGGCCGAACACCGGGGAGCTGTTTTTT. Translated, it gives CASSELWPNTGELFF.